This TCR beta chain was captured in a study of OX40 agonist ivuxolimab in advanced cancers. The assay was immunoSEQ multiplex PCR, and TCRdb's table has in-frame clones only and misses some. This sample has 45,000 to 60,000 clones, with 83% found just once. Drawing of blood for sampling happened at baseline, at cycle 4 day 1, and at cycle 7 day 1. The V gene lost 4 bases and the J gene lost 10 bases, with 17 bases spanning the gap. Germline V gives CDR1 MDHEN, CDR2 SYDVKM. The CDR3 is 13 residues long. The rearrangement uses TRBV28 and TRBJ2-7; D is ambiguous. Sequenced material: CD4+ or CD8+ T cells sorted from blood, taken in a trial of the OX40 agonist ivuxolimab. This receptor was taken from an adult with an advanced solid tumor such as melanoma, head and neck, liver or kidney cancer. For the CDR3, the DNA is TGTGCCAGCAGTTCCCCTCTTGGGTGGAGACAGTACTTC. Its translation: CASSSPLGWRQYF.